The clone carrying this TCR beta chain was seen a few times. Its antigen remains unidentified. One entry per CDR3 protein, called by TCRdb with MiXCR from the reads. This table has 900,000 to 950,000 distinct CDR3 sequences, roughly 30% appearing once. The record originates from a study of T cell repertoires in cytomegalovirus infection. The CDR3 is 15 residues long. The trim removed 10 bases at V and 0 bases at J, leaving 9 bases unmatched. The germline V gene encodes CDR1 LNHDA and CDR2 SQIVND (reference sequence). The source was cultured CD8+ T cells from PBMCs, collected from culture after CMV antigen stimulation. This TCR was recovered from a human donor in good health (CMV status not recorded). Some clones in this sample may be carry-over from other donors' samples. This chain uses TRBV19 with TRBJ1-5; TRBD1 matches 7 bases. CDR3 in DNA: TGTGCCATCTCGGACAGGCCCTATAGCAATCAGCCCCAGCATTTT. Its translation is CAISDRPYSNQPQHF.